Listed below are T cell receptor beta chains from one sample, sequenced in a study of blood T cells in healthy people across ages. TCRdb recomputed calls from the 5' RACE reads with MiXCR, one row per CDR3 protein. Found here are 650,000 to 1,000,000 distinct CDR3 sequences, 35% to 40% of them singletons; the top ten hold under 15%. The sequencing input was blood. The receptors here all came from a man aged 18 to 29 in good health. CDR3s include the opening cysteine and the closing phenylalanine or tryptophan. The order of the fields is CDR3 protein, clone size, V gene, J gene. Where a row states a size, it is once, few, many or the class of an expanded clone; other rows omit it.

CASSGARDGQPQHF	NA	TRBV19	TRBJ1-5
CASSGGGDTEAFF	many	TRBV25-1	TRBJ1-1
CASRGEGFHDTQYF	many	TRBV12-3/TRBV12-4	TRBJ2-3
CATSSSGGDYGYTF	many	TRBV15	TRBJ1-2
CSALSANPNEQYF	NA	TRBV20-1	TRBJ2-5
CASSLEWGGRYGYTF	NA	TRBV7-2	TRBJ1-2
CASSQDIKINTGELFF	NA	TRBV14	TRBJ2-2
CSARDGRGGRLVADTQYF	NA	TRBV20-1	TRBJ2-3
CSASPRDRGGQETQYF	NA	TRBV20-1	TRBJ2-5
CASGFGQGKLFF	few	TRBV12-5	TRBJ1-4
CASSRGQPAYEQYF	NA	TRBV7-8	TRBJ2-7